These 8 T cell receptor beta chains were all obtained from the same sample, sequenced in a study of T cells expressing NK-cell markers. No DNA is given; TCRdb re-called the 5' RACE reads and lists each CDR3 protein once. The sample spans 550,000 to 600,000 distinct CDR3 sequences; the ten largest clones claim approximately 3.5%. Sequencing was performed on blood T cells: a sorted CD56 or NKG2C T cell subset, CD4+ or CD8+ T cells, or bulk PBMC T cells (not recorded which). The source of these receptors is a young man in good health.

The chain recombines TRBV20-1 with TRBJ1-1; the TCRdb call, TRBD1, lacks DNA for checking. This CDR3 region has 14 residues. Germline-derived CDR1 and CDR2 are DFQATT and SNEGSKA (reference sequence). The CDR3 reads CSARVVRETPEAFF.

The chain carries TRBV4-2 and TRBJ2-5; checking the TCRdb D call of TRBD2 is not possible without DNA. This CDR3 is 18 amino acids long. Germline values: CDR1 LGHNA, CDR2 YNFKEQ. The CDR3 sequence is CASSQDVASGSLGETQYF.

This sequence joins TRBV28 and TRBJ1-5; the TCRdb D gene call, TRBD1, has no DNA to confirm it. From germline, CDR1 is MDHEN and CDR2 SYDVKM. The CDR3 extends over 17 amino acids. The CDR3 loop reads CASSLPVTIASNQPQHF. The full variable domain, rest sourced from reference TRBV28 and TRBJ1-5, is DVKVTQSSRYLVKRTGEKVFLECVQDMDHENMFWYRQDPGLGLRLIYFSYDVKMKEKGDIPEGYSVSREKKERFSLILESASTNQTSMYLCASSLPVTIASNQPQHFGDGTRLSIL.

V gene TRBV20-1 combines with J gene TRBJ2-1; the TCRdb D gene call, TRBD2, has no DNA to confirm it. Germline CDR1 is DFQATT and CDR2 is SNEGSKA (reference sequence). CDR3 length: 14 residues. CDR3: CSASTPGLDNEQFF.

The chain recombines TRBV4-2 with TRBJ2-1; the TCRdb call, TRBD2, lacks DNA for checking. Germline lookup yields CDR1 LGHNA and CDR2 YNFKEQ. The CDR3 has 17 residues. CDR3 protein: CASSPRPAGDIRNEQFF.

The genes are TRBV20-1 and TRBJ2-3; absent DNA, TCRdb's TRBD2 call cannot be checked. The germline V gene has CDR1 DFQATT and CDR2 SNEGSKA (reference sequence). This CDR3 is built from 14 residues. CDR3 sequence: CSSRREGASDTQYF.

The rearrangement links TRBV5-1 to TRBJ1-2; with no DNA, the TCRdb D assignment of TRBD1 cannot be verified. The CDR3 length is 17 residues. Germline V gene data show CDR1 as SGHRS and CDR2 as YFSETQ. CDR3 sequence reads: CASSPRPSWTGGNGYTF.

This chain joins TRBV12-3 or TRBV12-4 and TRBJ2-2. The CDR3 extends over 15 amino acids. This CDR3 is CASSFNRMNTGELFF.